This T cell receptor beta chain came from a study of vaccination effects on CD4 cells after COVID-19. Study context: The median interval between the second dose and post-vaccine sampling was 72 days. Regarding the study as a whole: Late post-vaccination, clones induced by infection and those induced by vaccine underwent marked clonal contraction.

For this clone: What it recognizes is unknown.

After expansion with viral peptide pools in the ViraFEST assay, antigen-specific CD4+ T cells were sequenced. Subsequent to less than eleven days of culture, CD4+ T cells were isolated. Each participant was given two doses of one vaccine (BNT162b2 or mRNA-1273). They grew over 1.5 million PBMC in each well, adding 9.5 to 10 IU/ml IL-2 and about 9.9 ug/ml peptides. Half of the medium was exchanged for IL-2 medium on both days 3 and 7. Unmatched junction bases numbered 12, after V lost 6 bases and J lost 11 bases. From germline, CDR1 is MDHEN and CDR2 SYDVKM. This CDR3 comprises 13 residues. Generated by immunoSEQ multiplex PCR, the TCRdb table keeps only in-frame clones and is missing some. Seen here are some 40,000 clones, around 80% observed once, and the top ten hold less than 2%.

This sequence originates from a human donor who received a COVID-19 vaccine. Some clones in this sample may be carry-over from other donors' samples. Sequences were derived from CD4+ T cells from PBMCs cultured with HCoV-NL63 spike peptides, sampled after COVID-19 vaccination. The gene calls are TRBV28 and TRBJ1-1, with TRBD1 matching 7 bases. The CDR3, as DNA: TGTGCCAGCAGCCAAACAGGGGCCGGGACGGCTTTCTTT. Amino acids: CASSQTGAGTAFF.